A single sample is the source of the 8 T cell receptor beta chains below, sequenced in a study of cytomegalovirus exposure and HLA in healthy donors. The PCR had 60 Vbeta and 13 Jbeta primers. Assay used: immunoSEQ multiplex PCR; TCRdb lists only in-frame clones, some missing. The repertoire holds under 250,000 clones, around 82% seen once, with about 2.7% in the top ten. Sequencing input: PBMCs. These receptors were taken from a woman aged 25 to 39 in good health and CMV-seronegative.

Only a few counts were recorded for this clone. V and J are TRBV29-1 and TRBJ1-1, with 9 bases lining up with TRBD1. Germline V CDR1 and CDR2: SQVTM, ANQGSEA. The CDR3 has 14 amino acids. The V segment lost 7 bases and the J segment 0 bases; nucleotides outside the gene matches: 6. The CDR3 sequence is CSGRQGGMNTEAFF. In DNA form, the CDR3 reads TGCAGCGGACGACAGGGGGGCATGAACACTGAAGCTTTCTTT.

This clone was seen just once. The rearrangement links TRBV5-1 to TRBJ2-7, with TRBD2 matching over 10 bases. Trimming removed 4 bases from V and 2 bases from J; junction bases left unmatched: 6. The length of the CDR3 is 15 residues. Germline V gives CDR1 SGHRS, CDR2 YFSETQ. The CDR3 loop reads CASSPIAGGTYEQYF. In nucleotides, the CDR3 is TGCGCCAGCAGCCCGATAGCGGGAGGAACCTACGAGCAGTACTTC.

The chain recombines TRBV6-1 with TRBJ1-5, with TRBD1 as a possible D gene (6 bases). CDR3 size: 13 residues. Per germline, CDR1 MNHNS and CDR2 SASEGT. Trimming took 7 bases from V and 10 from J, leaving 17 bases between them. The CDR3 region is CASTGGGGAPQHF. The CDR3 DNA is TGTGCCAGCACTGGGGGGGGCGGTGCCCCCCAGCATTTT.

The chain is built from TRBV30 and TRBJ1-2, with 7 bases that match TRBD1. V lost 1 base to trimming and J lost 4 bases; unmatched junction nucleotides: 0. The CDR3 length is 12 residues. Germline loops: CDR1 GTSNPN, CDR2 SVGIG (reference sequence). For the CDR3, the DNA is TGTGCCTGGAGTGGACAGGGCTATGGCTACACCTTC. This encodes CAWSGQGYGYTF.

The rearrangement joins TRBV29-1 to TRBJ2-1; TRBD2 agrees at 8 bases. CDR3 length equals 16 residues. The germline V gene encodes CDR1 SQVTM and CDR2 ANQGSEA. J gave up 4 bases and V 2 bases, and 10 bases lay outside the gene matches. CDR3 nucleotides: TGCAGCGTTGAAAGAGTAGCGGGGACGGGGTACAATGAGCAGTTCTTC. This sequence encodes CSVERVAGTGYNEQFF.

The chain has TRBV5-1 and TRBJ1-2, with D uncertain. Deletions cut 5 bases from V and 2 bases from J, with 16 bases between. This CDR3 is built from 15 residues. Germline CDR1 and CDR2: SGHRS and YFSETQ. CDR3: CASSPEVPPNYGYTF. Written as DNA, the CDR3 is TGCGCCAGCAGTCCCGAGGTACCCCCCAACTATGGCTACACCTTC.

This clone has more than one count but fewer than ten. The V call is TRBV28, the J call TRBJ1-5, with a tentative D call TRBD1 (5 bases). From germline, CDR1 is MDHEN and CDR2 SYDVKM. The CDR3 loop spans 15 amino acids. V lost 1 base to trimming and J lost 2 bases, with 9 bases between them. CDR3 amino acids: CASSLLQTGNQPQHF. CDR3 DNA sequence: TGTGCCAGCAGTTTATTGCAGACAGGCAATCAGCCCCAGCATTTT.

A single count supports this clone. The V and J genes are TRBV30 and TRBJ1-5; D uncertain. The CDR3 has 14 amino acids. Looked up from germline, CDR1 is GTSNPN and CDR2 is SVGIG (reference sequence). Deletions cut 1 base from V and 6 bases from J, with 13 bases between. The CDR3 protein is CAWSGSGSGQPQHF. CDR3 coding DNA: TGTGCCTGGAGTGGATCGGGAAGTGGTCAGCCCCAGCATTTT.